The 25 T cell receptor beta chains in this list originate from one sample, sequenced in a study of identical twins. Using its own MiXCR run on the 5' RACE reads, TCRdb lists one record per CDR3 protein. The table has 200,000 to 300,000 distinct CDR3 sequences, more than 9.5% seen once; the top ten hold 4% to 5%. Another study also made use of these data, one on yellow fever vaccine responses in identical twins.

The sample comprised memory (CD45RO+) T cells sorted from blood. The receptors come from a woman aged 18-29 years in good health.

This chain uses TRBV27 with TRBJ2-3, with TRBD2 matching 10 bases. The CDR3 runs to 17 residues. V dropped 1 base and J dropped 4; count of bases not matched to a gene: 8. In germline, CDR1 is MNHEY, CDR2 SMNVEV (reference sequence). The CDR3 here is CASSLLSLAGVADTQYF. Here the CDR3 DNA reads TGTGCCAGCAGTTTATTATCCCTAGCGGGGGTCGCAGATACGCAGTATTTT.

This clonotype was seen more than once but under ten times. The chain joins TRBV7-2 to TRBJ2-3, with TRBD2 identical over 8 bases. Losses at the gene ends were 4 bases for V and 5 bases for J; bases not matched to a gene: 8. The CDR3 extends over 15 amino acids. Germline V gene lookup returns CDR1 SGHTA and CDR2 FQGNSA. CDR3 amino acids: CASSYVGGAGDTQYF. CDR3 in DNA: TGTGCCAGCAGCTACGTCGGGGGGGCTGGAGATACGCAGTATTTT. Complete variable domain (other parts from reference TRBV7-2 and TRBJ2-3): GAGVSQSPSNKVTEKGKDVELRCDPISGHTALYWYRQSLGQGLEFLIYFQGNSAPDKSGLPSDRFSAERTGGSVSTLTIQRTQQEDSAVYLCASSYVGGAGDTQYFGPGTRLTVL.

A few counts support this clonotype. The V call is TRBV6-2 or TRBV6-3, the J call TRBJ2-2; 7 bases line up with TRBD1. The CDR3 runs 16 residues. Germline V gives CDR1 MNHEY, CDR2 SVGEGT. V trimming: 5 bases; J trimming: 3 bases; junction bases outside the gene matches: 9. The CDR3 sequence is CASSPTGTVDTGELFF. CDR3 DNA sequence: TGTGCCAGCAGTCCGACAGGGACCGTGGACACCGGGGAGCTGTTTTTT.

This clonotype was counted between two and nine times. The chain is built from TRBV15 and TRBJ2-2; 15 nucleotides match TRBD2. The CDR3 contains 22 residues. Germline V lookup: CDR1 LNHNV, CDR2 YYDKDF (reference sequence). V trimming: 0 bases; J trimming: 5 bases; junction bases outside the gene matches: 16. CDR3 sequence reads: CATSRDAVRSGLAGGGTGELFF. In nucleotides, the CDR3 is TGTGCCACCAGCAGAGATGCAGTTAGGTCGGGACTAGCGGGAGGTGGAACCGGGGAGCTGTTTTTT.

This chain connects TRBV5-6 to TRBJ1-2; D might be TRBD1 (5 bases). CDR1 and CDR2 (germline): SGHDT, YYEEEE. This CDR3 has 12 residues. Deletions cut 5 bases from V and 6 bases from J, with 11 bases between. CDR3: CASRQGVNGYTF. CDR3 bases: TGTGCCAGCAGGCAGGGTGTGAATGGCTACACCTTC.

The chain links TRBV3-1 to TRBJ1-6; D might be TRBD1 (5 bases). Germline V gene data show CDR1 as LGHDT and CDR2 as YNNKEL (reference sequence). Trimming stripped 1 base from V and 6 bases from J, with 10 bases between. The CDR3 runs to 15 residues. The CDR3: CASSQAGLLNSPLHF. CDR3 coding DNA: TGTGCCAGCAGCCAAGCGGGACTGCTTAATTCACCCCTCCACTTT.

This clonotype showed up just a few times. V gene TRBV15 combines with J gene TRBJ2-4; the match to TRBD1 covers 7 bases. The CDR3 totals 15 residues. Trimming cost V 3 bases and J 0 bases; bases outside gene matches: 2. CDR1 and CDR2 (germline): LNHNV, YYDKDF (reference sequence). CDR3: CATSRDRLAKNIQYF. The CDR3 DNA sequence: TGTGCCACCAGCAGGGACAGGCTAGCCAAAAACATTCAGTACTTC.

This clonotype was counted a few times. This chain uses TRBV12-3 or TRBV12-4 with TRBJ1-2; perhaps TRBD1 as D (6 bases). The CDR3 totals 13 residues. V lost 3 bases and J 7 bases, leaving 12 bases between the germline ends. The CDR3 spells CASSFHDRPGYTF. The CDR3 DNA is TGTGCCAGCAGTTTCCACGACAGGCCTGGCTACACCTTC.

This clonotype appeared a few times. J is TRBJ2-7 and V is TRBV20-1; 9 nucleotides match TRBD1. The CDR3 loop spans 13 amino acids. The germline V gene has CDR1 DFQATT and CDR2 SNEGSKA (reference sequence). Trimming at V came to 3 bases and at J to 2 bases, leaving 2 bases not matched to a gene. CDR3 bases: TGCAGTGCTAGGACAGGGGGACCCTACGAGCAGTACTTC. Amino acids: CSARTGGPYEQYF.

This clonotype was found a few times. The genes are TRBV12-3 or TRBV12-4 and TRBJ2-7; D is possibly TRBD1 (5 bases). V lost 5 bases to trimming and J lost 4 bases, with 12 bases between them. The CDR3 extends over 13 amino acids. The CDR3 reads CASSIPTAYEQYF. CDR3 sequence (DNA): TGTGCCAGCAGTATACCGACAGCGTACGAGCAGTACTTC.

This clonotype was detected only a few times. This chain connects TRBV27 to TRBJ2-1; tentatively, D is TRBD1 or TRBD2 (5 bases each). The CDR3 has 13 amino acids. The V gene's germline CDR1 is MNHEY and CDR2 SMNVEV (reference sequence). Trimming shortened V by 3 bases and J by 16 bases, and 19 bases separated the two germline ends. This CDR3 reads CASSLGPGTHRFF. The CDR3 DNA is TGTGCCAGCAGTTTGGGTCCCGGGACCCACCGTTTCTTC.

This clonotype was seen a few times. The rearrangement links TRBV19 to TRBJ1-6; D gene uncertain. V was pared by 6 bases and J by 10 bases, with 13 bases between. The CDR3 length is 13 residues. From germline, CDR1 is LNHDA and CDR2 SQIVND (reference sequence). The CDR3 loop is CASSNSPLSPLHF. The CDR3 DNA is TGTGCCAGTAGCAACTCCCCGTTATCACCCCTCCACTTT.

The rearrangement uses TRBV2 and TRBJ2-1, with TRBD1 identical over 10 bases. The CDR3 is made up of 14 amino acids. Germline assignment: CDR1 SNHLY and CDR2 FYNNEI. V trimming: 8 bases; J trimming: 5 bases; junction bases outside the gene matches: 6. The CDR3 loop is CASRGQGFNNEQFF. In nucleotides, the CDR3 is TGTGCCAGCCGGGGACAGGGGTTCAACAATGAGCAGTTCTTC.

In this sample, this clonotype turned up a few times. The V gene is TRBV10-3, the J gene TRBJ1-4, with D unresolved. Trimming pared 6 bases from V and 6 bases from J, leaving 20 bases between. This CDR3 has 16 amino acids. Germline CDR1 reads ENHRY; CDR2 reads SYGVKD. CDR3: CAIREDRGIGDEKLFF. In DNA form, the CDR3 reads TGTGCCATCAGGGAGGACCGTGGGATCGGTGATGAAAAACTGTTTTTT.

There are a few counts of this clonotype. The chain joins TRBV7-2 to TRBJ2-7; the D gene is possibly TRBD2 (6 bases). Germline loops: CDR1 SGHTA, CDR2 FQGNSA. CDR3 size: 14 residues. V lost 7 bases to trimming and J lost 2 bases, with 15 bases between them. The CDR3 DNA sequence: TGTGCCAGCAACGATCCTAGCGTTACCTACGAGCAGTACTTC. Its protein product is CASNDPSVTYEQYF.

There are a few counts of this clonotype. The chain links TRBV12-3 or TRBV12-4 to TRBJ2-7; tentative D call: TRBD2 (6 bases). Trimming left V 6 bases short and J 3 bases short, with 15 bases between. The length of the CDR3 is 14 residues. CDR3 in amino acids: CASRHSSDYYEQYF. CDR3 DNA: TGTGCCAGCAGACATTCTAGCGATTACTACGAGCAGTACTTC.

This clonotype occurred many times. The chain has TRBV4-3 and TRBJ2-2; 7 bases align to TRBD2. CDR3 size: 15 residues. V gave up 4 bases and J gave up 4 bases; unmatched junction bases: 6. Germline-derived CDR1 and CDR2 are LGHNA and YSLEER. This chain's CDR3 is CASSPGLGATGELFF. CDR3 coding DNA: TGCGCCAGCAGCCCAGGACTAGGGGCCACCGGGGAGCTGTTTTTT.

This clonotype was seen only a few times. The V call is TRBV20-1, the J call TRBJ1-1; tentatively, D is TRBD1 (6 bases). Trimming pared 4 bases from V and 4 bases from J, leaving 19 bases between. CDR1 and CDR2 (germline): DFQATT, SNEGSKA (reference sequence). The CDR3 runs to 15 residues. The chain's CDR3 is CSATFPGVRGTEAFF. CDR3 DNA sequence: TGCAGTGCTACCTTCCCAGGGGTGCGCGGCACTGAAGCTTTCTTT.

In this sample, this clonotype turned up a few times. The J gene is TRBJ2-7, the V gene TRBV30, with unresolved D. This CDR3 is built from 11 residues. Looked up from germline, CDR1 is GTSNPN and CDR2 is SVGIG (reference sequence). V lost 4 bases and J 2 bases, leaving 6 bases between the germline ends. CDR3 nucleotide sequence: TGTGCCTGGACTGCAGCCTACGAGCAGTACTTC. Translating it yields CAWTAAYEQYF.

This clonotype has a count of ten or more. V usage is TRBV7-2 and J usage is TRBJ2-7; D is uncertain. Trimming removed 5 bases at V and 2 bases at J, with 4 bases between. This CDR3 region has 11 residues. From germline, CDR1 is SGHTA and CDR2 FQGNSA. CDR3 bases: TGTGCCAGCAGCGCACCCTACGAGCAGTACTTC. It is translated as CASSAPYEQYF.

The table lists this clonotype with a few counts. This sequence joins TRBV29-1 and TRBJ2-2; no clear D gene. The germline gives CDR1 SQVTM, CDR2 ANQGSEA. The germline V and J ends were trimmed by 3 bases and 1 base, with 9 bases remaining between them. The CDR3 totals 14 residues. The CDR3 DNA sequence: TGCAGCGTTGAGCCGTGGGAGAACACCGGGGAGCTGTTTTTT. Amino acids: CSVEPWENTGELFF.

This clonotype turned up a few times. V gene TRBV6-1 combines with J gene TRBJ1-2; D is uncertain. Trimming stripped 1 base from V and 7 bases from J, with 7 bases between. The CDR3 totals 12 residues. The germline CDR1 and CDR2 sequences are MNHNS and SASEGT. CDR3 region: CASSEGGVGYTF. The CDR3 bases are TGTGCCAGCAGTGAAGGTGGAGTTGGCTACACCTTC.

There are many counts of this clonotype. The chain combines TRBV12-3 or TRBV12-4 with TRBJ2-3; D is perhaps TRBD1 or TRBD2 (5 bases each). The V gene lost 5 bases and the J gene lost 0 bases, with 12 bases spanning the gap. This CDR3 region has 15 residues. The CDR3 nucleotides are TGTGCCAGCAGTCTCCGGGACCCGAGCACAGATACGCAGTATTTT. This encodes CASSLRDPSTDTQYF.

This clonotype appeared many times. The rearrangement uses TRBV7-2 and TRBJ2-3; tentative D call: TRBD2 (5 bases). V was cut by 9 bases and J by 7 bases, with 20 bases left in between. Germline loops: CDR1 SGHTA, CDR2 FQGNSA. The CDR3 has 14 residues. The CDR3 DNA sequence: TGTGCCAGTAGAACCTCCGGGCGGGTAAATACGCAGTATTTT. Protein sequence: CASRTSGRVNTQYF.

This clonotype was picked up many times. The chain joins TRBV12-3 or TRBV12-4 to TRBJ2-1; D call uncertain. With 6 bases removed from V and 5 bases from J, the gap between germline ends came to 8 bases. This CDR3 contains 12 residues. CDR3 loop: CASRPQNNEQFF. The DNA for the CDR3 is TGTGCCAGCAGGCCACAAAACAATGAGCAGTTCTTC.